This TCR beta chain was identified during a study of blood T cell repertoires in COVID-19. Study-level information: Italy, Spain and the United States were the sources of the convalescent and acute COVID-19 samples. PBMCs, B-cell-depleted T cells, or T cells provided the cDNA or gDNA that made up the material.

In the original analysis: Amplifying reference gene primers gave estimates of nucleated cell counts. TCRdb's copy holds only in-frame clones and misses some; the assay was immunoSEQ multiplex PCR. Clone size and the V and J calls come from that table; the DNA yielded D and trimming. The table lists approximately 25,000 clones, approximately 72% of them singletons. The Seattle patients, enrolled during active infection, were followed longitudinally. CDR1 is SGHNT, CDR2 YYREEE, per germline (reference sequence). V dropped 4 bases and J dropped 6; count of bases not matched to a gene: 11. The CDR3 runs 15 residues.

The receptor comes from a man aged 50-59 years with COVID-19, enrolled during active disease. The chain employs TRBV5-4 and TRBJ2-7, with 9 bases that match TRBD1. Source material: peripheral blood. The CDR3 protein is CASSLPGQGGLEQYF. CDR3 in DNA: TGTGCCAGCAGCCTGCCGGGACAGGGTGGTCTCGAGCAGTACTTC.